The 29 T cell receptor beta chains below all came from one sample that was sequenced in a study of CD8+ T cells in alopecia areata. The authors extracted RNA and reverse transcribed it into cDNA as the sequencing template. This table comes from immunoSEQ multiplex PCR, and its TCRdb copy is limited to in-frame clones, with some not included. The sample holds around 29,000 clones, approximately 80% seen once. Material: NKG2D-low CD8+ T cells sorted from blood. The source is a human donor with alopecia areata.

The count of this clone is one. The gene calls are TRBV29-1 and TRBJ2-7, with 11 bases lining up with TRBD2. This CDR3 has 14 amino acids. Trimming at V came to 6 bases and at J to 4 bases, leaving 8 bases not matched to a gene. CDR1 SQVTM and CDR2 ANQGSEA come from the germline V gene. Here the CDR3 reads CSVETSGRSYEQYF. The CDR3 DNA sequence: TGCAGCGTCGAAACTAGCGGGAGAAGTTACGAGCAGTACTTC.

This chain joins TRBV5-1 and TRBJ1-4; no clear D gene. Germline-derived CDR1 and CDR2 are SGHRS and YFSETQ. Trimming left V 0 bases short and J 5 bases short, with 14 bases between. The length of the CDR3 is 16 residues. The CDR3: CASSLEVVRPNEKLFF. CDR3 bases: TGCGCCAGCAGCTTGGAGGTCGTGCGACCGAATGAAAAACTGTTTTTT.

This clone was observed once. The chain employs TRBV6-6 and TRBJ2-5, with D maybe TRBD1 (5 bases). CDR3 size: 14 residues. Germline lookup yields CDR1 MNHNY and CDR2 SVGAGI (reference sequence). Between the trimmed V and J ends, which lost 4 bases and 5 bases, there was a span of 14 bases. The DNA of the CDR3 is TGTGCCAGCAGTTCCGGACAACTCCCGGAGACCCAGTACTTC. It translates to CASSSGQLPETQYF.

To note about this clone: The sample contains more than one DNA sequence encoding this CDR3. The chain has TRBV20-1 and TRBJ2-7; D is ambiguous. Trimming removed 1 base at V and 3 bases at J, with 4 bases between. CDR3 length: 11 amino acids. Germline loops: CDR1 DFQATT, CDR2 SNEGSKA (reference sequence). As DNA, the CDR3 is TGCAGTGCTAGAGGCAGCTACGAGCAGTACTTC. As protein: CSARGSYEQYF.

This chain joins TRBV5-1 and TRBJ2-7; the D call may be TRBD1 or TRBD2 (5 bases each). V was pared by 7 bases and J by 0 bases, with 14 bases between. The CDR3 covers 14 residues. Germline assignment: CDR1 SGHRS and CDR2 YFSETQ. The CDR3 protein is CASGWGSYSYEQYF. The CDR3 bases are TGCGCCAGCGGGTGGGGGAGCTACTCCTACGAGCAGTACTTC.

This clone has at least ten counts. The chain uses TRBV29-1 and TRBJ2-1; unclear D gene. V gave up 2 bases and J gave up 3 bases, with 8 bases separating them. CDR3 size: 13 residues. From germline, CDR1 is SQVTM and CDR2 ANQGSEA. CDR3 DNA sequence: TGCAGCGTTGAAAATAGATACTACAATGAGCAGTTCTTC. Its translation: CSVENRYYNEQFF.

This clone was recorded a few times. This sequence joins TRBV7-9 and TRBJ2-1; D not certain. Per the germline V gene, CDR1 is SEHNR and CDR2 is FQNEAQ (reference sequence). The CDR3 has 13 amino acids. V shed 5 bases and J shed 7 bases, with 12 bases lying between them. CDR3 sequence: CASSLNGVNEQFF. Here the CDR3 DNA reads TGTGCCAGCAGCCTCAATGGGGTGAATGAGCAGTTCTTC.

This chain connects TRBV29-1 to TRBJ2-1; 7 bases are shared with TRBD2. V gave up 3 bases and J gave up 3 bases; unmatched junction bases: 8. CDR1 and CDR2 from the germline V gene are SQVTM and ANQGSEA. The CDR3 spans 15 residues. The CDR3 loop is CSVEVRGIYYNEQFF. The CDR3 region has the DNA TGCAGCGTTGAGGTGCGGGGGATCTACTACAATGAGCAGTTCTTC.

This chain uses TRBV4-3 with TRBJ2-3, with D perhaps matching TRBD1 (5 bases). The germline V gene has CDR1 LGHNA and CDR2 YSLEER. The CDR3 sequence is 15 residues long. Trimming took 4 bases from V and 5 from J, leaving 16 bases between them. The CDR3 protein is CASSPRQLQRDTQYF. The CDR3 nucleotides read TGCGCCAGCAGCCCGCGACAGCTGCAACGAGATACGCAGTATTTT.

V is TRBV5-1 and J is TRBJ2-7; D is tentatively TRBD1 or TRBD2 (5 bases each). Germline lookup yields CDR1 SGHRS and CDR2 YFSETQ. This CDR3 has 14 residues. V was cut by 4 bases and J by 1 base, with 12 bases left in between. The CDR3 is CASSVDWGSYEQYF. Here the CDR3 DNA reads TGCGCCAGCAGCGTGGATTGGGGGTCCTACGAGCAGTACTTC.

This chain links TRBV7-9 with TRBJ2-1; TRBD1 agrees at 8 bases. V was clipped by 5 bases and J by 15 bases; unmatched bases: 9. Germline CDR1 reads SEHNR; CDR2 reads FQNEAQ (reference sequence). This CDR3 is 12 amino acids long. In DNA form, the CDR3 reads TGTGCCAGCAGCCTTGACCGGGACAGGCGGTTCTTC. Amino acids: CASSLDRDRRFF.

The chain carries TRBV15 and TRBJ1-2; a possible D gene is TRBD1 (6 bases). Trimming shortened V by 3 bases and J by 3 bases, and 11 bases separated the two germline ends. The length of the CDR3 is 14 residues. CDR1 is LNHNV and CDR2 is YYDKDF in the germline V gene (reference sequence). CDR3 coding DNA: TGTGCCACCAGCAGCCCATACAGGGACTATGGCTACACCTTC. This codes for CATSSPYRDYGYTF. Full variable domain (outside the CDR3, taken from reference TRBV15 and TRBJ1-2): DAMVIQNPRYQVTQFGKPVTLSCSQTLNHNVMYWYQQKSSQAPKLLFHYYDKDFNNEADTPDNFQSRRPNTSFCFLDIRSPGLGDTAMYLCATSSPYRDYGYTFGSGTRLTVV.

The chain recombines TRBV29-1 with TRBJ2-7; maybe TRBD1 (6 bases). The CDR3 is 13 residues long. The V gene's germline CDR1 is SQVTM and CDR2 ANQGSEA. The V end was cut by 7 bases, the J end by 3 bases, with 16 bases between. CDR3 nucleotides: TGCAGCGGCGGTCAGGGGATGTTCTACGAGCAGTACTTC. Translation: CSGGQGMFYEQYF.

In DNA, the CDR3 is TGTGCCATCAGTGAGCCCACAGCGGGGTACAATGAGCAGTTCTTC. This translates into CAISEPTAGYNEQFF. The chain links TRBV10-3 to TRBJ2-1, with 7 bases matching TRBD2. CDR1 is ENHRY, CDR2 SYGVKD, per germline. The CDR3 runs 15 residues. Germline trimming cut 2 bases from V and 4 bases from J; bases unmatched to any gene: 5.

The J gene is TRBJ2-7, the V gene TRBV19, with 8 bases aligning to TRBD1. The CDR3 sequence is 13 residues long. The V gene end was trimmed by 6 bases and the J gene end by 5 bases; junction bases not matched to a gene: 6. Germline V gives CDR1 LNHDA, CDR2 SQIVND (reference sequence). The chain's CDR3 is CASRPGTGHEQYF. The CDR3 region has the DNA TGTGCCAGTAGGCCGGGGACAGGCCACGAGCAGTACTTC.

The rearrangement joins TRBV27 to TRBJ2-7; the match to TRBD1 covers 8 bases. The V and J ends lost 4 bases and 4 bases, in that order; junction bases with no gene match: 6. This CDR3 is 14 amino acids long. Germline V gene lookup returns CDR1 MNHEY and CDR2 SMNVEV (reference sequence). CDR3: CASSWGTGGYEQYF. The CDR3 DNA is TGTGCCAGCAGTTGGGGGACAGGAGGATACGAGCAGTACTTC.

This chain links TRBV27 with TRBJ2-1, with D maybe TRBD1 (6 bases). This CDR3 spans 15 amino acids. Germline V gene sequence: CDR1 MNHEY, CDR2 SMNVEV (reference sequence). V was trimmed by 5 bases and J by 4 bases, leaving 15 bases between them. Here the CDR3 DNA reads TGTGCCAGCAGTGAGGAGCAAGGGGGATACAATGAGCAGTTCTTC. It specifies CASSEEQGGYNEQFF.

This chain uses TRBV4-1 with TRBJ1-1; maybe TRBD1 (6 bases). The CDR3 runs to 16 residues. With 7 bases removed from V and 4 bases from J, the gap between germline ends came to 22 bases. The V gene's germline CDR1 is MGHRA and CDR2 YSYEKL. The CDR3 nucleotides are TGCGCCAGCATCGGGACAAACCCTGGGGCGGGCACTGAAGCTTTCTTT. Translation: CASIGTNPGAGTEAFF.

This rearrangement joins TRBV29-1 to TRBJ2-1, with TRBD1 as a possible D gene (6 bases). V lost 3 bases, J lost 9 bases, and 12 bases lay in between. The V gene's germline CDR1 is SQVTM and CDR2 ANQGSEA. This CDR3 contains 12 residues. This CDR3 reads CSVENREPEQFF. The CDR3 nucleotides are TGCAGCGTTGAGAACAGGGAACCTGAGCAGTTCTTC.

The J gene is TRBJ2-7, the V gene TRBV27; 10 bases match TRBD2. This CDR3 has 15 residues. Germline V gene lookup returns CDR1 MNHEY and CDR2 SMNVEV (reference sequence). The J segment lost 0 bases and the V segment lost 4 bases, leaving 3 bases of the junction unmatched. The CDR3: CASSSLAGDSYEQYF. Written as DNA, the CDR3 is TGTGCCAGCAGTTCCCTAGCGGGAGACTCCTACGAGCAGTACTTC.

This chain uses TRBV7-9 with TRBJ2-3; D may be TRBD1 (6 bases). Germline CDR1 reads SEHNR; CDR2 reads FQNEAQ (reference sequence). This CDR3 is built from 14 residues. V was pared by 3 bases and J by 5 bases, with 12 bases between. CDR3 in DNA: TGTGCCAGCAGCTTCACTCAGGGGCGAGATACGCAGTATTTT. Its protein is CASSFTQGRDTQYF.

The chain's CDR3 is CASSGTIYNEQFF. DNA for the CDR3: TGTGCCAGCAGTGGCACGATCTACAATGAGCAGTTCTTC. This rearrangement joins TRBV2 to TRBJ2-1; D unclear. There are 13 residues in the CDR3. Per the germline V gene, CDR1 is SNHLY and CDR2 is FYNNEI. Trimming removed 4 bases from V and 3 bases from J, with 7 bases in between.

This clone has a single count. This chain joins TRBV4-3 and TRBJ2-7; 7 nucleotides line up with TRBD1. The CDR3 runs 14 residues. The ends lost 4 bases at V and 4 bases at J; junction bases unmatched: 7. Germline CDR1 LGHNA, CDR2 YSLEER. CDR3 amino acids: CASSPQQGMYEQYF. CDR3 coding DNA: TGCGCCAGCAGCCCACAACAGGGGATGTACGAGCAGTACTTC.

The chain employs TRBV4-1 and TRBJ2-7; TRBD2 matches 11 bases. Germline V gives CDR1 MGHRA, CDR2 YSYEKL. The length of the CDR3 is 15 residues. V shed 3 bases, J shed 3 bases, and the junction held 4 bases outside the gene matches. The chain's CDR3 is CASSQEGLAVYEQYF. The CDR3 DNA is TGCGCCAGCAGCCAGGAGGGACTAGCGGTCTACGAGCAGTACTTC.

The rearrangement joins TRBV14 to TRBJ2-7; D is perhaps TRBD2 (5 bases). This CDR3 contains 13 residues. V was trimmed by 4 bases and J by 6 bases, leaving 13 bases between them. Germline V gives CDR1 SGHDN, CDR2 FVKESK. The CDR3 protein is CASSPGPGGEQYF. The CDR3 bases are TGTGCCAGCAGCCCGGGCCCAGGAGGCGAGCAGTACTTC.

V is TRBV2 and J is TRBJ2-1; D may be TRBD2 (5 bases). There are 13 residues in the CDR3. V was shortened by 6 bases and J by 0 bases, with 6 bases between the two germline ends. Per the germline V gene, CDR1 is SNHLY and CDR2 is FYNNEI. DNA of the CDR3: TGTGCCAGCAGGCGGGTCTCCTACAATGAGCAGTTCTTC. Translated: CASRRVSYNEQFF.

This sequence joins TRBV4-1 and TRBJ1-1; D gene ambiguous. The CDR3 consists of 14 residues. Germline lookup yields CDR1 MGHRA and CDR2 YSYEKL. V was trimmed by 0 bases and J by 4 bases, leaving 9 bases between them. The CDR3 protein is CASSQESALTEAFF. The DNA for the CDR3 is TGCGCCAGCAGCCAAGAGTCGGCGCTCACTGAAGCTTTCTTT.

The rearrangement uses TRBV7-6 and TRBJ2-2, with 8 bases matching TRBD2. V was pared by 1 base and J by 0 bases, with 10 bases of the junction left unmatched. Germline V gene sequence: CDR1 SGHVS, CDR2 FNYEAQ. The CDR3 extends over 19 amino acids. The CDR3 nucleotides read TGTGCCAGCAGCTTAGGCGTGTTGGGGACTAGGTCGAACACCGGGGAGCTGTTTTTT. Translated: CASSLGVLGTRSNTGELFF.

The genes are TRBV7-2 and TRBJ2-7; D might be TRBD1 or TRBD2, each matching 5 bases. The V gene's germline CDR1 is SGHTA and CDR2 FQGNSA. Trimming left V 1 base short and J 7 bases short, with 11 bases between. This CDR3 comprises 13 residues. The CDR3 DNA reads TGTGCCAGCAGCTTAGGGGGACCAGTAGAGCAGTACTTC. Its protein is CASSLGGPVEQYF. Full variable domain (missing parts from reference TRBV7-2 and TRBJ2-7): GAGVSQSPSNKVTEKGKDVELRCDPISGHTALYWYRQSLGQGLEFLIYFQGNSAPDKSGLPSDRFSAERTGGSVSTLTIQRTQQEDSAVYLCASSLGGPVEQYFGPGTRLTVT.